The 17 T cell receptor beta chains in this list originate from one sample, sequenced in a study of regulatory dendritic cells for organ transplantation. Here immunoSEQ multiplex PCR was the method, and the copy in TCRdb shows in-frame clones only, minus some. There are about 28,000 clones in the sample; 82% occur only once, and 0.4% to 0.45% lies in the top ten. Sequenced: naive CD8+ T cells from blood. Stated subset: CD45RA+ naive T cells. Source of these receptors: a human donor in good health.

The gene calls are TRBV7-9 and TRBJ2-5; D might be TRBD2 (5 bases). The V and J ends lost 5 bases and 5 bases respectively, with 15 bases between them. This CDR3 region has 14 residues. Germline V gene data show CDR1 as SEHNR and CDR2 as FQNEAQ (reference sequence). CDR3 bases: TGTGCCAGCAGCCCCGCGGACGGCGGGGAGACCCAGTACTTC. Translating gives CASSPADGGETQYF.

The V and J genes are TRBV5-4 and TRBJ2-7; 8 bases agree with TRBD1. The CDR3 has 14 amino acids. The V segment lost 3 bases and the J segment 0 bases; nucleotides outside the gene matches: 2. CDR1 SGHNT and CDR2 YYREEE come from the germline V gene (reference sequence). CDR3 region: CASSSGQASYEQYF. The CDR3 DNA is TGTGCCAGCAGCTCGGGACAGGCCTCCTACGAGCAGTACTTC.

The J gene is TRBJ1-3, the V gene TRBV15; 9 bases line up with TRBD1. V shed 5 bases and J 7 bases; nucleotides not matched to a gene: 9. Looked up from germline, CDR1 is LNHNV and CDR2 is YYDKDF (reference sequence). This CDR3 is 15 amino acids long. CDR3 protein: CATSFPGQGLNTIYF. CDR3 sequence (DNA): TGTGCCACCAGCTTTCCGGGACAGGGATTGAACACCATATATTTT.

The CDR3 DNA follows: TGTGCCAGCAGCCGACAGGGGCTCACGGATACGCAGTATTTT. Encoded protein: CASSRQGLTDTQYF. This chain connects TRBV5-6 to TRBJ2-3, with 8 bases matching TRBD1. Germline V gene sequence: CDR1 SGHDT, CDR2 YYEEEE. There are 14 residues in the CDR3. After removal of 4 bases from V and 6 bases from J, the junction contained 7 bases not matched to a gene. Based on the CDR3 plus reference TRBV5-6 and TRBJ2-3, the full variable domain is DAGVTQSPTHLIKTRGQQVTLRCSPKSGHDTVSWYQQALGQGPQFIFQYYEEEERQRGNFPDRFSGHQFPNYSSELNVNALLLGDSALYLCASSRQGLTDTQYFGPGTRLTVL.

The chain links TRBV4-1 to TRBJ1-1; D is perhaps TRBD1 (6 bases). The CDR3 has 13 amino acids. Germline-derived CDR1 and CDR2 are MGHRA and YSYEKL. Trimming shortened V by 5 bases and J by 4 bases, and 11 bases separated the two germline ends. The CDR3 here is CASSSQGRTEAFF. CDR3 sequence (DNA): TGCGCCAGCAGCTCACAGGGACGCACTGAAGCTTTCTTT.

The chain's CDR3 is CASNFEGNEQFF. The CDR3 DNA sequence: TGTGCCAGCAACTTTGAGGGAAATGAGCAGTTCTTC. This sequence joins TRBV5-5 and TRBJ2-1; possibly TRBD2 for D (5 bases). Germline V lookup: CDR1 SGHKS, CDR2 YYEKEE (reference sequence). The CDR3 has 12 amino acids. The V end was cut by 6 bases, the J end by 7 bases, with 11 bases between.

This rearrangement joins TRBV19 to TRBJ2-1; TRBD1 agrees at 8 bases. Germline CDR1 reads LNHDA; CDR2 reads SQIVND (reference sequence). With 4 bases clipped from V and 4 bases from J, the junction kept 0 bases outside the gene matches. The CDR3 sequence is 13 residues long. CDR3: CASSRQGYNEQFF. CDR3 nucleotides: TGTGCCAGTAGTAGACAGGGGTACAATGAGCAGTTCTTC.

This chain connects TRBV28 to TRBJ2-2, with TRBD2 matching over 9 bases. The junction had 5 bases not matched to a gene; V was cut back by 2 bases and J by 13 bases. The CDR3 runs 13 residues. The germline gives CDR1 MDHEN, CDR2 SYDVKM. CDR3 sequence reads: CASSLGRGGRLFF. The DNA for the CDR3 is TGTGCCAGCAGTTTAGGGCGGGGGGGTCGGCTGTTTTTT.

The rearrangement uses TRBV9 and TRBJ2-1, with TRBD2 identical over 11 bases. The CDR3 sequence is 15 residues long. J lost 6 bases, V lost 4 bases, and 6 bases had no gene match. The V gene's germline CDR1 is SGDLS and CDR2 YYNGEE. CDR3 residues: CASSSSGGYLNEQFF. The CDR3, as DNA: TGTGCCAGCAGCTCTAGCGGGGGGTACCTCAATGAGCAGTTCTTC.

CDR3 region: CASSQELAGASTDTQYF. In DNA form, the CDR3 reads TGCGCCAGCAGCCAAGAACTAGCGGGGGCTAGCACAGATACGCAGTATTTT. The chain recombines TRBV4-1 with TRBJ2-3; TRBD2 matches 11 bases. This CDR3 contains 17 residues. Per germline, CDR1 MGHRA and CDR2 YSYEKL. The ends lost 0 bases at V and 0 bases at J; junction bases unmatched: 2.

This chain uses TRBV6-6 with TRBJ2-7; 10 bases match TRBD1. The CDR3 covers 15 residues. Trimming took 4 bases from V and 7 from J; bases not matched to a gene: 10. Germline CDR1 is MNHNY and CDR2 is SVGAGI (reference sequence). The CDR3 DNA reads TGTGCCAGCAGTTTCGACAGGGGGCTAAATGGGGAGCAGTACTTC. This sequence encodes CASSFDRGLNGEQYF.

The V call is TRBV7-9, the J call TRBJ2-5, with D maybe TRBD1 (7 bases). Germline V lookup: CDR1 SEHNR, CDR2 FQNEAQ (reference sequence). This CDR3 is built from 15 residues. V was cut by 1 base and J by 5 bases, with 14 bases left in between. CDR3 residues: CASSLVTGAGETQYF. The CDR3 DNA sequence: TGTGCCAGCAGCTTAGTTACAGGGGCGGGGGAGACCCAGTACTTC. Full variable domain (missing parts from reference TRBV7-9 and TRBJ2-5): DTGVSQNPRHKITKRGQNVTFRCDPISEHNRLYWYRQTLGQGPEFLTYFQNEAQLEKSRLLSDRFSAERPKGSFSTLEIQRTEQGDSAMYLCASSLVTGAGETQYFGPGTRLLVL.

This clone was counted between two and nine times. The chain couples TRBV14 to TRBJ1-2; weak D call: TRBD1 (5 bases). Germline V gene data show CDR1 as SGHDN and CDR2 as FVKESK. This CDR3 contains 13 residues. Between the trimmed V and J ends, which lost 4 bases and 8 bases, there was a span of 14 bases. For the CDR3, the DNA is TGTGCCAGCAGCCTCCCTGTGGGGCGCGGCTACACCTTC. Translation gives CASSLPVGRGYTF.

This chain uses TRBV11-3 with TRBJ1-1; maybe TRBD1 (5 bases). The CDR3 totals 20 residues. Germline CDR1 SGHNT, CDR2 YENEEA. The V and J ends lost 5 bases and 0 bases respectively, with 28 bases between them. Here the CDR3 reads CASSTRALRDQWRVNTEAFF. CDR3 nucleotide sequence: TGTGCCAGCAGCACCCGCGCCCTCCGGGACCAATGGAGGGTGAACACTGAAGCTTTCTTT.

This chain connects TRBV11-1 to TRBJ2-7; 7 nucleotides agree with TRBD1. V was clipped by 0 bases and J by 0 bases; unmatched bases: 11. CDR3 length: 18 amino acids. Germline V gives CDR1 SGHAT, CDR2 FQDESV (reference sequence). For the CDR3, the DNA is TGTGCCAGCAGCTTAGCCTTGCCGGGACAGCAGAACTCCTACGAGCAGTACTTC. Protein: CASSLALPGQQNSYEQYF.

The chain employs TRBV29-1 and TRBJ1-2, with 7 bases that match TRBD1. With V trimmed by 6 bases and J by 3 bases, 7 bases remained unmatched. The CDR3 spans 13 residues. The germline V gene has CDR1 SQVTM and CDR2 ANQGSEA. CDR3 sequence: CSVSYRGDYGYTF. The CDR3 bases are TGCAGCGTAAGCTACAGGGGTGACTATGGCTACACCTTC.

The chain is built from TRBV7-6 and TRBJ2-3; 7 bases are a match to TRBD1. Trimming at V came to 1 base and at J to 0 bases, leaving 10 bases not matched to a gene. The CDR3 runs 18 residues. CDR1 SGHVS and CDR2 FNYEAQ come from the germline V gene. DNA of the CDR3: TGTGCCAGCAGCTTAGAGCGAACGGGACAGTTTAGCACAGATACGCAGTATTTT. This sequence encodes CASSLERTGQFSTDTQYF.